These 5 T cell receptor beta chains originate from one sample sequenced in a study of persistence of HIV-infected CD4 T cells. This nonspecific control used anti-CD3/anti-CD28 bead stimulation of CD4+ T cells. Responding CD4+ T cells were sorted by upregulation of both CD40 ligand and CD69. The immunoSEQ assay was version 4, run in survey mode. Clones were read by immunoSEQ multiplex PCR, and TCRdb kept only the in-frame ones, dropping some. The sample lists tens of thousands of clones; around 89% were seen once. Their antigen targets remain unknown. Sample: CD4+ T cells sorted from PBMCs after approximately 19-hour stimulation, taken from a patient who received antiretroviral therapy. These receptors originate from an adult woman with HIV who was CMV-seropositive.

The V call is TRBV30, the J call TRBJ1-1; D gene unclear. Deletions cut 1 base from V and 6 bases from J, with 12 bases between. The germline V gene has CDR1 GTSNPN and CDR2 SVGIG (reference sequence). The CDR3 loop spans 13 amino acids. The CDR3 sequence: CAWSAIEVSEAFF. The CDR3 DNA reads TGTGCCTGGAGTGCAATTGAGGTATCTGAAGCTTTCTTT.

V gene TRBV5-1 combines with J gene TRBJ2-5; TRBD2 matches at 8 bases. CDR1 and CDR2 from the germline V gene are SGHRS and YFSETQ. The CDR3 extends over 16 amino acids. J lost 4 bases, V lost 0 bases, and 8 bases had no gene match. CDR3 sequence (DNA): TGCGCCAGCAGCTTGGGACTGACTAGCGCGGGAGAGACCCAGTACTTC. Its translation: CASSLGLTSAGETQYF.

The rearrangement uses TRBV19 and TRBJ2-1; D gene ambiguous. The germline V gene encodes CDR1 LNHDA and CDR2 SQIVND (reference sequence). The V gene lost 1 base and the J gene lost 7 bases, with 5 bases spanning the gap. This CDR3 comprises 12 residues. The chain's CDR3 is CASSIVGNEQFF. The CDR3 DNA reads TGTGCCAGTAGTATAGTTGGGAATGAGCAGTTCTTC.

The V gene is TRBV5-1, the J gene TRBJ2-1; no firm D call. The germline V gene encodes CDR1 SGHRS and CDR2 YFSETQ. The CDR3 spans 16 residues. Trimming stripped 0 bases from V and 0 bases from J, with 10 bases between. The CDR3 nucleotides read TGCGCCAGCAGCTTGGGACGGCTGAGCTCCTACAATGAGCAGTTCTTC. Protein sequence: CASSLGRLSSYNEQFF.

This clone appeared once. This chain uses TRBV24-1 with TRBJ2-1, with TRBD2 matching over 8 bases. There are 16 residues in the CDR3. Germline V gene sequence: CDR1 KGHDR, CDR2 SFDVKD. J gave up 4 bases and V 4 bases, and 8 bases lay outside the gene matches. CDR3 residues: CATSDLRGGLYNEQFF. The CDR3 DNA reads TGTGCCACCAGTGACCTACGGGGGGGACTGTACAATGAGCAGTTCTTC.